This record concerns one T cell receptor beta chain sequence. Its specificity is not known. The CDR3 runs to 13 residues. From germline, CDR1 is SGHDT and CDR2 YYEEEE. V trimming: 1 base; J trimming: 8 bases; junction bases outside the gene matches: 5. The PCR had 60 Vbeta and 13 Jbeta primers. This table comes from immunoSEQ multiplex PCR, and its TCRdb copy is limited to in-frame clones, with some not included. Seen here are under 300,000 clones, under 80% observed once, and the top ten hold around 2.3%. This specimen comes from a study of cytomegalovirus exposure and HLA in healthy donors. Overall study findings and caveats: The authors listed approximately 160 TCR beta chains as cytomegalovirus-associated. V- and J-gene trimming of TCR beta was linked (in a later analysis) to a missense DCLRE1C variant. In a later analysis, DRB1 alleles had the most associated TCRs; HLA-C alleles the fewest.

Material for sequencing was PBMCs. The clonotype was recovered from a female donor in good health and CMV-seronegative. This chain joins TRBV5-6 and TRBJ1-2, with 7 bases fitting TRBD1. CDR3 region: CASSLIKGGGYTF. CDR3 bases: TGTGCCAGCAGCTTGATAAAAGGGGGCGGCTACACCTTC.